This T cell receptor beta chain was sequenced in a study of response to subunit inactivated influenza vaccine. J lost 0 bases, V lost 7 bases, and 11 bases had no gene match. Germline V lookup: CDR1 SQVTM, CDR2 ANQGSEA. The CDR3 loop spans 18 amino acids. In this sample, this clonotype turned up many times. Its antigen is undetermined. Using its own MiXCR run on the RT-PCR reads, TCRdb lists one record per CDR3 protein. The sample consists of approximately 520,000 distinct CDR3 sequences, 16% of them appearing once. General study results and limits: The authors suggested that few new T cells are recruited per seasonal influenza vaccination.

V usage is TRBV29-1 and J usage is TRBJ2-1, with TRBD2 matching over 14 bases. The origin of this receptor is a man between 45 and 75 years old who received an inactivated influenza vaccine. Source: CD4+ T cells sorted from PBMCs, taken about 24 months after vaccination. The CDR3, as DNA: TGCAGCGCACGGGGACTAGCGGGAGTCACAAGCTCCTACAATGAGCAGTTCTTC. Protein: CSARGLAGVTSSYNEQFF.